The source of this T cell receptor beta chain is a study of blood T cell repertoires in COVID-19. At the level of the study: The United States, Italy and Spain supplied acute and convalescent COVID-19 samples. Nucleic acid was either cDNA or gDNA, and it came from T cells, B-cell-depleted T cells, or PBMCs.

A Seattle source enrolled patients during active infection and followed them longitudinally. The CDR3 has 13 residues. V was clipped by 5 bases and J by 2 bases; unmatched bases: 2. In germline, CDR1 is SGHTA, CDR2 FQGNSA. Original handling: Reference gene primer amplification in the assay estimated nucleated cell counts. Assay used: immunoSEQ multiplex PCR; TCRdb lists only in-frame clones, some missing. V and J calls and clone size come straight from that table; D and trimming were deduced from the DNA. The repertoire includes about 160,000 clones, just over 90% of them detected once, and around 2% sits in the top ten.

The clonotype was recovered from a woman in her sixties or seventies with COVID-19, enrolled during active disease. This chain joins TRBV7-2 and TRBJ2-5, with 7 bases aligning to TRBD1. Material: peripheral blood. The CDR3 loop is CASSRTGQETQYF. CDR3 in DNA: TGTGCCAGCAGCCGGACAGGACAAGAGACCCAGTACTTC. The variable domain in full, with the rest retrieved from reference TRBV7-2 and TRBJ2-5, is GAGVSQSPSNKVTEKGKDVELRCDPISGHTALYWYRQSLGQGLEFLIYFQGNSAPDKSGLPSDRFSAERTGGSVSTLTIQRTQQEDSAVYLCASSRTGQETQYFGPGTRLLVL.